This T cell receptor beta chain came from a study of T cells in Graves' hyperthyroidism and ophthalmopathy. This clonotype was counted at least ten times. Germline values: CDR1 MNHNS, CDR2 SASEGT. The ends were cut back, 5 bases at V and 0 bases at J, with 11 bases in the middle. CDR3 length equals 15 residues. Amplified TCR beta CDR3 regions derived from RNA transcripts. The study used the HTBI primer set for a first-round RT-PCR of the TCR CDR3. TCRdb ran MiXCR on the multiplex PCR reads and lists one entry per CDR3 protein. The repertoire has about 350,000 distinct CDR3 sequences, approximately 16% of them found once; the top ten carry roughly a fifth.

Material for sequencing was blood. The chain recombines TRBV6-1 with TRBJ2-1, with D tentatively TRBD2 (7 bases). This TCR was sampled from a woman aged 55-69 years with Graves' ophthalmopathy. CDR3 sequence: CASSRGANSYNEQFF. Written as DNA, the CDR3 is TGTGCCAGCAGTCGGGGGGCGAACTCCTACAATGAGCAGTTCTTC.